A selection of T cell receptor beta chains follows, all from one sample in a study of blood T cell repertoires in COVID-19. Sequencing used immunoSEQ multiplex PCR; TCRdb keeps in-frame clones, though not all of them. The sample contains around 430,000 clones, more than 75% of which appear only once. The source material was PBMCs or T cells enriched from blood (not recorded which). These receptor sequences come from a woman aged 45-59 years who had recovered from COVID-19. Both conserved end residues are part of each CDR3. Each record gives: J gene, clone size, CDR3 length, V gene, D gene, CDR3 protein, CDR3 DNA. The D gene is left open where the match is weak. Size is stated for part of the rows, as once, few or many counts, or as a class when the clone is expanded.

TRBJ1-1,-,18,TRBV7-6,TRBD1,CASSRPVQGAIENTEAFF,TGTGCCAGCAGCCGACCCGTCCAGGGGGCAATTGAGAACACTGAAGCTTTCTTT
TRBJ2-7,-,14,TRBV7-9,-,CASSLRDKTYEQYF,TGTGCCAGCAGCCTCCGGGACAAGACCTACGAGCAGTACTTC
TRBJ2-3,-,18,TRBV15,TRBD2,CATSRGVGTRRATDTQYF,TGTGCCACCAGCAGAGGGGTCGGGACTAGGAGGGCCACAGATACGCAGTATTTT
TRBJ1-3,-,16,TRBV28,TRBD1,CASRTMTGYSGNTIYF,TGTGCCAGCAGGACAATGACAGGGTACTCTGGAAACACCATATATTTT
TRBJ2-3,once,15,TRBV6-1,TRBD1,CASSDRDRGPDTQYF,TGTGCCAGCAGTGACCGGGACAGGGGTCCAGATACGCAGTATTTT
TRBJ2-1,-,16,TRBV5-1,-,CASSPTNRDVYNEQFF,TGCGCCAGCAGCCCAACAAACAGGGATGTCTACAATGAGCAGTTCTTC
TRBJ1-1,-,15,TRBV5-5,-,CASSLAGKLNTEAFF,TGTGCCAGCAGCTTGGCCGGGAAGTTGAACACTGAAGCTTTCTTT
TRBJ1-5,-,13,TRBV18,TRBD1,CASSQGQEQPQHF,TGTGCCAGCTCCCAAGGACAGGAACAGCCCCAGCATTTT
TRBJ1-1,once,14,TRBV5-1,-,CASSLIYPNTEAFF,TGCGCCAGCAGCTTGATTTATCCGAACACTGAAGCTTTCTTT
TRBJ2-1,-,15,TRBV5-1,TRBD1,CASSPGQGSINEQFF,TGCGCCAGCAGCCCGGGACAGGGGAGTATCAATGAGCAGTTCTTC
TRBJ2-7,-,14,TRBV7-8,TRBD1,CASSQGQGGYEQYF,TGTGCCAGCAGCCAGGGACAGGGGGGGTACGAGCAGTACTTC
TRBJ1-3,-,15,TRBV4-1,-,CASSQVIASGNTIYF,TGCGCCAGCAGCCAAGTCATCGCGTCTGGAAACACCATATATTTT
TRBJ1-1,-,13,TRBV19,-,CASNPGMNTEAFF,TGTGCCAGTAACCCGGGGATGAACACTGAAGCTTTCTTT
TRBJ2-7,few,12,TRBV28,-,CASTRTAYEQYF,TGTGCCAGCACACGGACAGCCTACGAGCAGTACTTC
TRBJ1-4,-,15,TRBV28,TRBD1,CASSLSGTGNEKLFF,TGTGCCAGCAGTTTGTCCGGGACAGGCAATGAAAAACTGTTTTTT
TRBJ1-5,-,15,TRBV19,-,CASSQRQSLGQPQHF,TGTGCCAGTAGCCAGAGACAGTCGTTGGGACAGCCCCAGCATTTT
TRBJ1-2,-,14,TRBV2,-,CASRSTVSGFGYTF,TGTGCCAGCAGGTCGACAGTTAGTGGTTTTGGCTACACCTTC
TRBJ2-7,-,14,TRBV5-1,-,CASGARSLGDEQYF,TGCGCCAGCGGGGCGAGGAGCCTTGGTGACGAGCAGTACTTC
TRBJ2-3,once,15,TRBV30,TRBD2,CAWSVFSGGTDTQYF,TGTGCCTGGAGTGTTTTTAGCGGGGGCACAGATACGCAGTATTTT
TRBJ1-5,-,12,TRBV27,-,CASRGRDQPQHF,TGTGCCAGCAGAGGGAGGGATCAGCCCCAGCATTTT
TRBJ1-2,-,14,TRBV5-1,-,CASTLGGSNYGYTF,TGCGCCAGCACCCTCGGGGGTTCAAACTATGGCTACACCTTC
TRBJ1-3,-,15,TRBV7-9,TRBD1,CASTSDRGSGNTIYF,TGTGCCAGCACTTCGGACAGGGGCTCTGGAAACACCATATATTTT
TRBJ2-1,-,16,TRBV7-8,TRBD1,CASSTFGGTGYNEQFF,TGTGCCAGCAGCACCTTCGGGGGGACAGGGTACAATGAGCAGTTCTTC
TRBJ1-2,-,14,TRBV19,TRBD1,CASSLGTENYGYTF,TGTGCCAGTAGTCTCGGGACAGAAAACTATGGCTACACCTTC
TRBJ1-1,-,13,TRBV19,-,CASSVYYSTEAFF,TGTGCCAGTAGTGTGTATTATAGCACTGAAGCTTTCTTT
TRBJ2-5,-,14,TRBV28,-,CASSPWDFQETQYF,TGTGCCAGCAGTCCTTGGGACTTCCAAGAGACCCAGTACTTC
TRBJ2-7,-,15,TRBV19,TRBD2,CASSIGWGGAEEQYF,TGTGCCAGTAGTATAGGCTGGGGAGGGGCTGAAGAGCAGTACTTC
TRBJ1-2,once,15,TRBV19,-,CASSSRSGPNYGYTF,TGTGCCAGTAGTTCCCGCAGCGGACCTAACTATGGCTACACCTTC
TRBJ1-3,-,15,TRBV30,-,CAWDVGQLGGNTIYF,TGTGCCTGGGATGTCGGACAGCTCGGGGGAAACACCATATATTTT
TRBJ2-1,once,17,TRBV4-1,-,CASSQERSQQLYNEQFF,TGCGCCAGCAGCCAAGAACGGTCGCAACAGTTATACAATGAGCAGTTCTTC
TRBJ1-2,once,15,TRBV6-5,-,CAIPLLKEPNYGYTF,TGTGCCATCCCCCTTCTGAAGGAGCCTAACTATGGCTACACCTTC
TRBJ1-3,-,13,TRBV20-1,-,CSASTNRGNTIYF,TGCAGTGCTAGTACCAACAGGGGAAACACCATATATTTT
TRBJ1-4,-,13,TRBV7-2,-,CASSRGSNEKLFF,TGTGCCAGCTCGCGGGGCTCTAATGAAAAACTGTTTTTT
TRBJ1-1,-,12,TRBV2,-,CASRERTLFAFF,TGTGCCAGCAGAGAACGGACATTGTTTGCTTTCTTT
TRBJ1-1,-,13,TRBV27,-,CASATGFGTEAFF,TGTGCCAGCGCTACAGGGTTTGGCACTGAAGCTTTCTTT
TRBJ1-4,-,14,TRBV2,-,CASRLAATNEKLFF,TGTGCCAGCAGACTTGCTGCAACTAATGAAAAACTGTTTTTT
TRBJ2-3,-,15,TRBV20-1,-,CSASPGSSRADTQYF,TGCAGTGCTAGTCCTGGGAGCAGCCGGGCAGATACGCAGTATTTT
TRBJ1-6,-,15,TRBV5-1,-,CASSRIDRPNSPLHF,TGCGCCAGCAGTCGCATCGACAGGCCGAATTCACCCCTCCACTTT
TRBJ2-1,many,11,TRBV29-1,TRBD1,CSVTRDREQFF,TGCAGCGTTACTCGGGACAGGGAGCAGTTCTTC
TRBJ1-2,-,12,TRBV7-9,-,CASPQGIYGYTF,TGTGCCAGTCCCCAGGGGATCTATGGCTACACCTTC
TRBJ2-3,-,12,TRBV7-9,-,CASSPGADTQYF,TGTGCCAGCAGTCCGGGGGCAGATACGCAGTATTTT
TRBJ2-7,-,16,TRBV27,-,CASSPSAEEGAYEQYF,TGTGCCAGCAGTCCTTCGGCGGAGGAGGGAGCCTACGAGCAGTACTTC
TRBJ1-5,once,12,TRBV28,-,CASSPPGQPQHF,TGTGCCAGCTCCCCGCCGGGTCAGCCCCAGCATTTT
TRBJ2-5,-,15,TRBV13,TRBD2,CASSFMRGGQETQYF,TGTGCCAGCAGCTTTATGCGGGGGGGCCAAGAGACCCAGTACTTC
TRBJ1-6,few,16,TRBV30,-,CAWSVRAGRGNSPLHF,TGTGCCTGGAGTGTAAGGGCAGGGCGGGGTAATTCACCCCTCCACTTT
TRBJ1-1,-,15,TRBV11-2,TRBD1,CASSLAGQLNTEAFF,TGTGCCAGCAGCTTAGCGGGACAGCTCAACACTGAAGCTTTCTTT
TRBJ1-3,-,13,TRBV28,-,CASSWPAGNTIYF,TGTGCCAGCAGTTGGCCCGCTGGAAACACCATATATTTT
TRBJ2-5,-,15,TRBV7-2,-,CASSLFSRIEGTQYF,TGTGCCAGCAGCTTATTCAGTCGGATTGAGGGGACCCAGTACTTC
TRBJ1-1,-,14,TRBV7-2,-,CASSPPRRVAEAFF,TGTGCCAGCAGCCCACCCCGGCGGGTTGCTGAAGCTTTCTTT
TRBJ1-5,once,15,TRBV28,TRBD1,CASSPRTGSMRPQHF,TGTGCCAGCAGTCCCCGGACAGGGTCAATGAGGCCCCAGCATTTT
TRBJ1-1,-,14,TRBV5-1,-,CASSSNSVDTEAFF,TGCGCCAGCAGCTCAAACAGTGTGGACACTGAAGCTTTCTTT